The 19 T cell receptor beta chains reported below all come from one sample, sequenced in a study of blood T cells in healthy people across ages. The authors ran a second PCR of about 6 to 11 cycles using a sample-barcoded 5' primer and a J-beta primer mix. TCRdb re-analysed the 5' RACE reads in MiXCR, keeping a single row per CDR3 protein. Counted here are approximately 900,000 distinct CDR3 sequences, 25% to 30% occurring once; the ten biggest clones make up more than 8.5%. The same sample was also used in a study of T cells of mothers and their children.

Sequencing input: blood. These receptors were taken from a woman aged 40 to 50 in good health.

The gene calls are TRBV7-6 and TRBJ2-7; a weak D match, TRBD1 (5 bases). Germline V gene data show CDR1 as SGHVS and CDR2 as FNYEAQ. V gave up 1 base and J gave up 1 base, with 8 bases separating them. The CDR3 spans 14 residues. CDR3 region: CASSLGQQSYEQYF. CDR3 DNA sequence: TGTGCCAGCAGCTTAGGACAGCAATCCTACGAGCAGTACTTC.

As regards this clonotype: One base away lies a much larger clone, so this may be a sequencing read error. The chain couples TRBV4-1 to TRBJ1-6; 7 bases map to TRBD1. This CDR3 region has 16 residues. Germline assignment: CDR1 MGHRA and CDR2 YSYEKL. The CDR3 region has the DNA TGCACCAGCAGCCAAGATCCTTACAGACAGGGTTCACCCCTCCACTTT. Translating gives CTSSQDPYRQGSPLHF.

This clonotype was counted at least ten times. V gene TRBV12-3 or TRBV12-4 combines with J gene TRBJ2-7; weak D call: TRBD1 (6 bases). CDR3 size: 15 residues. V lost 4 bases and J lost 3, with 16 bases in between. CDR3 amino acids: CASSSRDKGRYEQYF. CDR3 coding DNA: TGTGCCAGCAGTTCTCGGGACAAGGGCCGCTACGAGCAGTACTTC.

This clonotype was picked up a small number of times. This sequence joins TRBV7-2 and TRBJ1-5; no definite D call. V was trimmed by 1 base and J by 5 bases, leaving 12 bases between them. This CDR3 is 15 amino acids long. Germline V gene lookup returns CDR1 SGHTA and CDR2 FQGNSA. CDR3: CASSLERVAYQPQHF. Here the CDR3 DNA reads TGTGCCAGCAGCTTAGAGCGGGTCGCTTATCAGCCCCAGCATTTT.

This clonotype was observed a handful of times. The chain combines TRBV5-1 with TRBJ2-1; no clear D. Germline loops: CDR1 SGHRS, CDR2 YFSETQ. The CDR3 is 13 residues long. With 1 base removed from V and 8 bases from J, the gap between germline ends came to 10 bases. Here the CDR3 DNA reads TGCGCCAGCAGCTTGAACCAAGGACATGAGCAGTTCTTC. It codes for CASSLNQGHEQFF.

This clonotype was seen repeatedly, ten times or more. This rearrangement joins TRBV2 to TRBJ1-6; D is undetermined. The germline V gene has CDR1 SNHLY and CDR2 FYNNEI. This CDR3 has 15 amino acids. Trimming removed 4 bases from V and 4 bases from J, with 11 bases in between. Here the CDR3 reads CASSVEGSYNSPLHF. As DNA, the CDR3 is TGTGCCAGCAGTGTGGAGGGTAGTTATAATTCACCCCTCCACTTT.

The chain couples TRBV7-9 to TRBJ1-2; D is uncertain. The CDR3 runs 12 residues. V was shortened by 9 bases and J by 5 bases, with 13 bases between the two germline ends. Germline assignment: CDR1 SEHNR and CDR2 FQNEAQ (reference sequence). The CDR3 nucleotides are TGTGCCAGTAGGAGGGAGAGATATGGCTACACCTTC. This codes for CASRRERYGYTF.

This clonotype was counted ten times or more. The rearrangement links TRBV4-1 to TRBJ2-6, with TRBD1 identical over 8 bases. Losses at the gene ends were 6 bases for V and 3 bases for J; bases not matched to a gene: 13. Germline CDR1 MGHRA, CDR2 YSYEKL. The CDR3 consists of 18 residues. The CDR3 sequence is CASRVFWTGKDGANVLTF. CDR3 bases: TGCGCCAGCAGGGTATTCTGGACAGGGAAGGATGGGGCCAACGTCCTGACTTTC.

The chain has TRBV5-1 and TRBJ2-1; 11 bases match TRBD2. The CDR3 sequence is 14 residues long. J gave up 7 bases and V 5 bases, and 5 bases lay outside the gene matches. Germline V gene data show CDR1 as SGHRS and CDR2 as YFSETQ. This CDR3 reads CASRVTSGVNEQFF. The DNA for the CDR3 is TGCGCCAGCAGGGTGACTAGCGGGGTAAATGAGCAGTTCTTC.

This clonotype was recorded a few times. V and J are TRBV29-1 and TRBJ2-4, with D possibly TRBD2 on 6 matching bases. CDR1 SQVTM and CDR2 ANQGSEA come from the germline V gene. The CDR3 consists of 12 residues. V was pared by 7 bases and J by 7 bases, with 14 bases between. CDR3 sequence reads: CSGWDRGNIQYF. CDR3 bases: TGCAGCGGATGGGACCGGGGGAACATTCAGTACTTC.

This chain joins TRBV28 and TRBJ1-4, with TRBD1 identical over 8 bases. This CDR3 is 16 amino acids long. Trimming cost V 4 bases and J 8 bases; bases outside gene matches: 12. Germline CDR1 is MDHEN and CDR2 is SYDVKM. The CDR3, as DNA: TGTGCCAGCAGTTCCCTTTTGACAGGGGTGGAAGAAAAACTGTTTTTT. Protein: CASSSLLTGVEEKLFF.

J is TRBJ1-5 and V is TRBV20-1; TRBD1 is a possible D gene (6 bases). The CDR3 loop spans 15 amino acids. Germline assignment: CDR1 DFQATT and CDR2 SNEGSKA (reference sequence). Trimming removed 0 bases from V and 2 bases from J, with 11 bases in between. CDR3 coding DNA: TGCAGTGCTAGAGATGGCAGGGGTGGCAATCAGCCCCAGCATTTT. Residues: CSARDGRGGNQPQHF.

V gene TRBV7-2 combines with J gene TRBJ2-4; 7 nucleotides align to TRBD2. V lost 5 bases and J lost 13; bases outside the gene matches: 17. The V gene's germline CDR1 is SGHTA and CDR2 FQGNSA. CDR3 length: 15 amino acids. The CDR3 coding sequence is TGTGCCAGCAGCGCAAGAGCGGGGACCTACAATGAGCAGTACTTC. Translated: CASSARAGTYNEQYF.

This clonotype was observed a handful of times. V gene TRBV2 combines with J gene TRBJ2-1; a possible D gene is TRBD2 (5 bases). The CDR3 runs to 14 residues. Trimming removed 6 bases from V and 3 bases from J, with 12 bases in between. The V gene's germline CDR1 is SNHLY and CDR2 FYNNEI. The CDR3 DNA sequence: TGTGCCAGCAGGAATGGAGGCAGCTACAATGAGCAGTTCTTC. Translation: CASRNGGSYNEQFF.

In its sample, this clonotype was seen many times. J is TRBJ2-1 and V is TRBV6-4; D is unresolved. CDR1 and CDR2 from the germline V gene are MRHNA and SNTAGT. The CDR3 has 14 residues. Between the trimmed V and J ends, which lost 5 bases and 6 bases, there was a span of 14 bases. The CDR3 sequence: CASSPNLGVNEQFF. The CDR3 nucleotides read TGTGCCAGCAGTCCTAACCTAGGAGTCAATGAGCAGTTCTTC.

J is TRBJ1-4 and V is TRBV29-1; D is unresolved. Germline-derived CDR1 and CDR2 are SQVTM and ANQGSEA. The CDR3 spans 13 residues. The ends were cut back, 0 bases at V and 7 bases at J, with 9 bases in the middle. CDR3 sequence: CSVEDWTGEKLFF. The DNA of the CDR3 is TGCAGCGTTGAAGATTGGACGGGTGAAAAACTGTTTTTT. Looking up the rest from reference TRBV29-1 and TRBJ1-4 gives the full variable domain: SAVISQKPSRDICQRGTSLTIQCQVDSQVTMMFWYRQQPGQSLTLIATANQGSEATYESGFVIDKFPISRPNLTFSTLTVSNMSPEDSSIYLCSVEDWTGEKLFFGSGTQLSVL.

The CDR3 loop reads CASSLTSGTTIYGYTF. The CDR3 nucleotides are TGTGCCAGCAGCTTAACAAGCGGGACAACGATCTATGGCTACACCTTC. The chain has TRBV7-2 and TRBJ1-2; perhaps TRBD1 as D (6 bases). Trimming took 2 bases from V and 4 from J, leaving 17 bases between them. Germline V gene lookup returns CDR1 SGHTA and CDR2 FQGNSA. The CDR3 loop spans 16 amino acids.

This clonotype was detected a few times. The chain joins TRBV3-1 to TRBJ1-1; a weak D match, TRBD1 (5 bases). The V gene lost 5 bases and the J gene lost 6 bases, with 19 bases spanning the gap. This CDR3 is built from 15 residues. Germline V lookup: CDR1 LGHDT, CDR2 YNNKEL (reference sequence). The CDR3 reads CASSSKQGVLAEAFF. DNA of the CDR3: TGTGCCAGCAGCAGCAAGCAGGGAGTGCTGGCTGAAGCTTTCTTT.

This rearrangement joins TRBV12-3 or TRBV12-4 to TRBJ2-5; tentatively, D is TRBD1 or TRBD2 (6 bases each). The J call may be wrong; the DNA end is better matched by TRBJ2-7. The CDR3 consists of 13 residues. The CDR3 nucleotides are TGTGCCAGCAGACGTAGTCGGGGGCGCGAGCAGTACTTC. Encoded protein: CASRRSRGREQYF.